Each of the 17 T cell receptor beta chains below was sequenced from the same sample in a study of human T cells and chemical hapten exposure. One entry per CDR3 protein results from TCRdb running MiXCR on the RACE reads. Of fewer than 300,000 distinct CDR3 sequences listed, 7.7% were seen once; the top ten hold 1.2%. Time point given: pre-sensitization, week 0. Treatment denoted: therapeutic diphenylcyclopropenone sensitization with weekly scalp DPC. The sample in question was whole blood, obtained in connection with sensitization to the hapten diphenylcyclopropenone (DPC). These receptors originate from a man aged 18 to 29 with alopecia areata. Some clones in this sample may be carry-over from other donors' samples.

This clonotype was seen repeatedly, ten times or more. The chain carries TRBV16 and TRBJ1-2; 7 bases map to TRBD1. V dropped 4 bases and J dropped 1; count of bases not matched to a gene: 6. Germline CDR1 and CDR2: KGHSY and FQNENV. CDR3 size: 15 residues. The CDR3 loop is CASSLRDSINYGYTF. Written as DNA, the CDR3 is TGTGCCAGCAGCCTCCGGGACAGTATTAACTATGGCTACACCTTC.

There are a few counts of this clonotype. The rearrangement uses TRBV29-1 and TRBJ2-2; TRBD1 agrees at 10 bases. The J segment lost 5 bases and the V segment lost 7 bases, leaving 1 base of the junction unmatched. The CDR3 length is 12 residues. Germline CDR1 reads SQVTM; CDR2 reads ANQGSEA. CDR3 nucleotide sequence: TGCAGCGGGACAGGGGGGACCGGGGAGCTGTTTTTT. This codes for CSGTGGTGELFF.

The CDR3 DNA sequence: TGTGCCAGCAGTTACCCGAGAACTCAGGGGGCTGGTAGGGAGCAGTTCTTC. Translating gives CASSYPRTQGAGREQFF. This chain joins TRBV6-2 or TRBV6-3 and TRBJ2-1; 8 bases are a match to TRBD1. The CDR3 runs to 17 residues. Trimming cost V 2 bases and J 10 bases; bases outside gene matches: 16. In germline, CDR1 is MNHEY, CDR2 SVGEGT.

This clonotype has ten or more counts. V is TRBV4-1 and J is TRBJ1-4; D not resolved. The CDR3 contains 16 residues. The germline gives CDR1 MGHRA, CDR2 YSYEKL. V was clipped by 2 bases and J by 6 bases, with 16 bases between them. CDR3 nucleotides: TGCGCCAGCAGCCAACTAGCTAATAGTTTAGATGAAAAACTGTTTTTT. It translates to CASSQLANSLDEKLFF.

In this sample, this clonotype turned up a few times. V usage is TRBV20-1 and J usage is TRBJ2-2; D may correspond to TRBD1 or TRBD2 (5 bases each). The germline gives CDR1 DFQATT, CDR2 SNEGSKA (reference sequence). The CDR3 runs 16 residues. V dropped 0 bases and J dropped 6 bases, with 17 bases sitting between them. CDR3 residues: CSAREPGPIWPGELFF. The CDR3 coding sequence is TGCAGTGCTAGAGAACCGGGACCAATATGGCCCGGGGAGCTGTTTTTT.

CDR3 sequence: CASSWGTTKYQETQYF. The CDR3 DNA sequence: TGTGCCAGCAGTTGGGGGACAACCAAATACCAAGAGACCCAGTACTTC. The chain carries TRBV28 and TRBJ2-5, with D maybe TRBD1 (6 bases). The CDR3 is 16 residues long. Trimming removed 4 bases at V and 0 bases at J, with 15 bases between. Germline-derived CDR1 and CDR2 are MDHEN and SYDVKM.

This clonotype was detected a few times. Mismatch with germline at one junction end may stem from a read error. The chain has TRBV9 and TRBJ1-4; D gene uncertain. Germline values: CDR1 SGDLS, CDR2 YYNGEE. The CDR3 covers 15 residues. CDR3 in DNA: TGTGCCAGCAGCGTAGATGCGAGTCCAAATGAACAACTGTTTTTT. The encoded protein is CASSVDASPNEQLFF.

There are a few counts of this clonotype. V and J are TRBV27 and TRBJ1-5; 11 nucleotides align to TRBD1. Germline assignment: CDR1 MNHEY and CDR2 SMNVEV (reference sequence). Trimming at V came to 1 base and at J to 1 base, leaving 3 bases not matched to a gene. This CDR3 is 17 amino acids long. This chain's CDR3 is CASSLFGTGGSNQPQHF. The CDR3 nucleotides are TGTGCCAGCAGTTTATTCGGGACAGGGGGGAGCAATCAGCCCCAGCATTTT.

The chain combines TRBV3-1 with TRBJ1-1; possible D gene TRBD1, 5 bases. This CDR3 spans 14 amino acids. From germline, CDR1 is LGHDT and CDR2 YNNKEL (reference sequence). The germline V and J ends were trimmed by 3 bases and 7 bases, with 15 bases remaining between them. CDR3 loop: CASSHGGPLDEAFF. The CDR3 coding sequence is TGTGCCAGCAGCCATGGGGGACCGTTGGATGAAGCTTTCTTT.

The chain recombines TRBV27 with TRBJ1-2, with unresolved D. CDR1 and CDR2 from the germline V gene are MNHEY and SMNVEV (reference sequence). This CDR3 contains 15 residues. Trimming left V 0 bases short and J 4 bases short, with 12 bases between. CDR3 sequence: CASSLSMGAGYGYTF. The DNA of the CDR3 is TGTGCCAGCAGTTTATCAATGGGCGCGGGCTATGGCTACACCTTC.

This clonotype was detected many times. The rearrangement uses TRBV6-1 and TRBJ1-2, with D perhaps matching TRBD1 (5 bases). Trimming cost V 4 bases and J 6 bases, with 15 bases left between them. This CDR3 is built from 14 residues. Germline V gene lookup returns CDR1 MNHNS and CDR2 SASEGT. CDR3 region: CASSVAPVGDGYTF. CDR3 DNA sequence: TGTGCCAGCAGTGTTGCCCCGGTGGGGGATGGCTACACCTTC.

The sample holds a few counts of this clonotype. V and J are TRBV4-3 and TRBJ2-5; 9 bases match TRBD1. V lost 3 bases, J lost 5 bases, and 7 bases stayed unmatched. The CDR3 contains 15 residues. Germline assignment: CDR1 LGHNA and CDR2 YSLEER. In DNA form, the CDR3 reads TGCGCCAGCAGCCAGGGACAGGGCCCGCGTGAGACCCAGTACTTC. Encoded protein: CASSQGQGPRETQYF.

The gene calls are TRBV4-3 and TRBJ1-2; maybe TRBD1 (5 bases). CDR3 length equals 15 residues. Trimming shortened V by 1 base and J by 5 bases, and 14 bases separated the two germline ends. Germline V lookup: CDR1 LGHNA, CDR2 YSLEER. For the CDR3, the DNA is TGCGCCAGCAGCCAAGTCTGGGGGGATCCGTATGGCTACACCTTC. Encoded protein: CASSQVWGDPYGYTF.

In its sample, this clonotype was seen a few times. The V call is TRBV2, the J call TRBJ2-1; D possibly corresponds to TRBD1 (5 bases). Germline V gene lookup returns CDR1 SNHLY and CDR2 FYNNEI. The CDR3 totals 12 residues. Trimming pared 9 bases from V and 5 bases from J, leaving 11 bases between. In DNA form, the CDR3 reads TGTGCCAGTAAAGAGACAGACAATGAGCAGTTCTTC. Translated: CASKETDNEQFF.

J is TRBJ2-2 and V is TRBV4-3, with D possibly being TRBD1 (5 bases). The CDR3 sequence is 15 residues long. Germline V gene data show CDR1 as LGHNA and CDR2 as YSLEER. Trimming took 3 bases from V and 4 from J, leaving 12 bases between them. The CDR3 spells CASSHQGSGTGELFF. CDR3 sequence (DNA): TGCGCCAGCAGCCACCAGGGTTCCGGCACCGGGGAGCTGTTTTTT.

This clonotype was found many times. The gene calls are TRBV5-5 and TRBJ2-1; D may be TRBD1 (6 bases). Germline CDR1 reads SGHKS; CDR2 reads YYEKEE (reference sequence). The CDR3 loop spans 18 amino acids. Between the trimmed V and J ends, which lost 4 bases and 0 bases, there was a span of 20 bases. This chain's CDR3 is CASSTGTYITSSYNEQFF. CDR3 in DNA: TGTGCCAGCAGCACCGGGACATATATAACTAGCTCCTACAATGAGCAGTTCTTC.

This clonotype was seen only a few times. The chain has TRBV4-1 and TRBJ2-7; the match to TRBD1 covers 7 bases. Germline CDR1 MGHRA, CDR2 YSYEKL. V dropped 4 bases and J dropped 1; count of bases not matched to a gene: 7. The CDR3 consists of 15 residues. The CDR3 spells CASSLHTGQSYEQYF. The CDR3 nucleotides are TGCGCCAGCAGCCTTCATACGGGACAGTCCTACGAGCAGTACTTC.